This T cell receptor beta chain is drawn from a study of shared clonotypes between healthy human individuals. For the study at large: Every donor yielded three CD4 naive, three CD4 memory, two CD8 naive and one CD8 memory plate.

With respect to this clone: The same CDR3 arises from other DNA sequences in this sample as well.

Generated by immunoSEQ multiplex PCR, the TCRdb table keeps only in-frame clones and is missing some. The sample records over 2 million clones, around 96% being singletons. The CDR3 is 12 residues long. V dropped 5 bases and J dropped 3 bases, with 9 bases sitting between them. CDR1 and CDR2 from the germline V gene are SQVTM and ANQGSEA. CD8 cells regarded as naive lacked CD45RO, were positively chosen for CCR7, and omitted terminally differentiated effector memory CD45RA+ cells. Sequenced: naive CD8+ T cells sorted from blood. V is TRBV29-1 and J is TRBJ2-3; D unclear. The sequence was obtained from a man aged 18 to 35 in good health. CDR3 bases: TGCAGCGTTAGAGAAGCTACAGATACGCAGTATTTT. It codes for CSVREATDTQYF.